This TCR beta chain was identified during a study of Tregs in tolerant kidney transplant recipients. General study results and limits: Expanding Tregs on activated donor B cells appeared to best identify donor-specific TCRbeta clones.

The CDR3 extends over 16 amino acids. Deletions cut 6 bases from V and 3 bases from J, with 21 bases between. Germline V CDR1 and CDR2: WNHNN, SYGVQD (reference sequence). Produced via immunoSEQ multiplex PCR; TCRdb's table is partial and in-frame only. Counted here are 4,200 or so clones, over 50% occurring once; the ten biggest clones make up roughly 4%. About this clone itself: Its antigen is still unknown.

This TCR was sampled from a human donor in good health. Specimen: CD8+ T cells from blood cultured with allogeneic cells. The V and J genes are TRBV10-1 and TRBJ2-7; a possible D gene is TRBD2 (7 bases). DNA for the CDR3: TGCGCCAGCAGGGGGGGGGCCGGCCCTTCTCACTACGAGCAGTACTTC. It encodes CASRGGAGPSHYEQYF.